This record concerns one TCR beta chain sequence. The antigen is not known. The CDR3 is made up of 15 amino acids. The germline V gene has CDR1 LNHDA and CDR2 SQIVND (reference sequence). V gave up 6 bases and J gave up 0 bases, with 12 bases separating them. This specimen belongs to a study of cytomegalovirus exposure and HLA in healthy donors. About the research overall: HLA-typed donors contributed some 77 million unique TCRs, which were held in an early data release. The study's findings and limits: High specificity and sensitivity for cytomegalovirus status were reported for the classifier. Most TCR sequences were seen very rarely across donors, but some public TCRs occurred in many. A reported reduction in N-insertions relative to the approximately 600-donor mean was seen in an Asian-associated ancestry cluster in a later analysis.

The PCR made use of 60 Vbeta and 13 Jbeta primers. Sequenced by immunoSEQ multiplex PCR; TCRdb stores in-frame clones only, minus some. The data show fewer than 250,000 clones, with over 80% seen just once and roughly 0.7% held by the top ten. The sample comprised PBMCs. The J gene is TRBJ2-1, the V gene TRBV19, with D maybe TRBD2 (5 bases). This sequence was found in a boy aged 2 to 10 in good health and CMV-seronegative. The CDR3 DNA reads TGTGCCAGTAGCTTAAGCGGTCGCTCCTACAATGAGCAGTTCTTC. It codes for CASSLSGRSYNEQFF.